What follows are 16 T cell receptor beta chains derived from one specimen sequenced in a study of response to subunit inactivated influenza vaccine. One entry per CDR3 protein results from TCRdb running MiXCR on the RT-PCR reads. The repertoire has 600,000 to 850,000 distinct CDR3 sequences, 13% to 15% of them found once; the top ten carry approximately 7.6%. The sample in question was PBMCs from blood, obtained about 14 days before vaccination. The receptors were sampled from a man aged 45 to 65 who received an inactivated influenza vaccine.

This clonotype occurred many times. Mismatch with germline at one junction end may stem from a read error. V and J are TRBV12-3 or TRBV12-4 and TRBJ2-2, with a tentative D call TRBD2 (5 bases). This CDR3 spans 16 amino acids. CDR3 bases: TGTGCCAGCAGTTTCGGACTCCCCCTGAACGCCGGGGAGCTGTTTTTT. It is translated as CASSFGLPLNAGELFF.

This CDR3 is CATSRDRVAEKLFF. DNA of the CDR3: TGTGCCACCAGCAGAGACAGGGTGGCTGAAAAACTGTTTTTT. The chain recombines TRBV15 with TRBJ1-4; D is possibly TRBD1 (5 bases). This CDR3 region has 14 residues. Germline V CDR1 and CDR2: LNHNV, YYDKDF (reference sequence). Between the trimmed V and J ends, which lost 0 bases and 7 bases, there was a span of 9 bases.

The chain joins TRBV7-2 to TRBJ2-5; D remains unclear. Germline CDR1 reads SGHTA; CDR2 reads FQGNSA. V lost 2 bases to trimming and J lost 6 bases, with 10 bases between them. There are 13 residues in the CDR3. CDR3 coding DNA: TGTGCCAGCAGCTTATCGTCAGACAAGACCCAGTACTTC. Protein product: CASSLSSDKTQYF.

This clonotype was recorded a few times. The V call is TRBV7-2, the J call TRBJ2-3, with TRBD2 matching over 9 bases. Trimming at V came to 4 bases and at J to 2 bases, leaving 7 bases not matched to a gene. The CDR3 is 16 amino acids. The germline V gene has CDR1 SGHTA and CDR2 FQGNSA. CDR3 residues: CASSSQSGRPTDTQYF. The CDR3 nucleotides are TGTGCCAGCAGCTCCCAAAGCGGGAGGCCCACAGATACGCAGTATTTT.

The chain links TRBV29-1 to TRBJ2-1, with 9 bases aligning to TRBD2. Germline CDR1 reads SQVTM; CDR2 reads ANQGSEA. V lost 4 bases to trimming and J lost 8 bases; unmatched junction nucleotides: 6. The CDR3 has 13 amino acids. The DNA for the CDR3 is TGCAGCGTTGCGGGACTAGCTGTAGATGAGCAGTTCTTC. Translation gives CSVAGLAVDEQFF.

This clonotype was counted many times. One end of the junction is discordant with germline, which a read error may explain. The CDR3 sequence: CASSSDNEQFF. CDR3 coding DNA: TGTGCCAGCAGCTCCGACAATGAGCAGTTCTTC. The V and J genes are TRBV7-6 and TRBJ2-1, with D uncertain. Germline V gene sequence: CDR1 SGHVS, CDR2 FNYEAQ. This CDR3 has 11 residues.

The chain's CDR3 is CASGPGTSGRTDTQYF. CDR3 DNA: TGTGCTAGTGGTCCAGGAACTAGCGGGAGGACAGATACGCAGTATTTT. The chain links TRBV12-5 to TRBJ2-3; 12 nucleotides match TRBD2. The CDR3 runs 16 residues. Trimming at V came to 5 bases and at J to 3 bases, leaving 6 bases not matched to a gene. Per the germline V gene, CDR1 is LGHNT and CDR2 is FRNRAP.

CDR3: CSARQGYGYTF. CDR3 DNA: TGCAGTGCTAGACAGGGGTACGGCTACACCTTC. This chain connects TRBV20-1 to TRBJ1-2, with TRBD1 as a possible D gene (6 bases). V dropped 2 bases and J dropped 8 bases, with 9 bases sitting between them. Germline assignment: CDR1 DFQATT and CDR2 SNEGSKA (reference sequence). CDR3 length: 11 amino acids.

This clonotype was observed once. A junction end diverges from the germline sequence, so it may reflect a read error. The rearrangement uses TRBV11-2 and TRBJ2-4; 7 positions match TRBD1. Germline CDR1 is SGHAT and CDR2 is FQNNGV. The CDR3 is 16 amino acids. CDR3 sequence: CASSFEYRGPKNILYF. DNA for the CDR3: TGTGCCAGCAGCTTTGAGTACAGGGGCCCCAAAAACATTCTGTACTTC.

The CDR3 spells CSAEVPQDGELFF. DNA of the CDR3: TGCAGTGCTGAAGTGCCTCAGGACGGGGAGCTGTTTTTT. This sequence joins TRBV20-1 and TRBJ2-2; D call uncertain. V dropped 5 bases and J dropped 7 bases, with 14 bases sitting between them. Germline V gene data show CDR1 as DFQATT and CDR2 as SNEGSKA (reference sequence). The length of the CDR3 is 13 residues.

This clonotype appeared a few times. The gene calls are TRBV20-1 and TRBJ1-1; D perhaps matches TRBD1 (6 bases). CDR3 length equals 11 residues. Germline V gene lookup returns CDR1 DFQATT and CDR2 SNEGSKA (reference sequence). V was pared by 3 bases and J by 6 bases, with 8 bases between. The CDR3 DNA reads TGCAGTGCTAGGGCAGGGGCTGAAGCTTTCTTT. Amino acids: CSARAGAEAFF.

The chain combines TRBV5-6 with TRBJ2-4; D not certain. V was clipped by 0 bases and J by 0 bases, with 7 bases between them. The CDR3 length is 15 residues. Germline loops: CDR1 SGHDT, CDR2 YYEEEE. CDR3 in amino acids: CASSLDRIAKNIQYF. CDR3 nucleotide sequence: TGTGCCAGCAGCTTGGACCGAATAGCCAAAAACATTCAGTACTTC.

The table lists this clonotype with a few counts. The gene calls are TRBV5-1 and TRBJ2-5; perhaps TRBD1 as D (6 bases). Trimming pared 7 bases from V and 2 bases from J, leaving 9 bases between. The germline V gene has CDR1 SGHRS and CDR2 YFSETQ. The CDR3 contains 12 residues. The CDR3 loop is CASEGDQETQYF. As DNA, the CDR3 is TGCGCCAGCGAGGGGGATCAAGAGACCCAGTACTTC. The full variable domain, with the rest looked up from reference TRBV5-1 and TRBJ2-5, is KAGVTQTPRYLIKTRGQQVTLSCSPISGHRSVSWYQQTPGQGLQFLFEYFSETQRNKGNFPGRFSGRQFSNSRSEMNVSTLELGDSALYLCASEGDQETQYFGPGTRLLVL.

This clonotype appeared a few times. The chain combines TRBV7-3 with TRBJ2-5; 7 bases line up with TRBD2. Germline CDR1 reads SGHTA; CDR2 reads FQGTGA. This CDR3 comprises 15 residues. J gave up 4 bases and V 5 bases, and 10 bases lay outside the gene matches. The chain's CDR3 is CASSTSGGRGETQYF. The DNA of the CDR3 is TGTGCCAGCAGCACGTCTGGGGGGAGGGGAGAGACCCAGTACTTC. The whole variable domain, filled in from reference TRBV7-3 and TRBJ2-5, reads GAGVSQTPSNKVTEKGKYVELRCDPISGHTALYWYRQSLGQGPEFLIYFQGTGAADDSGLPNDRFFAVRPEGSVSTLKIQRTERGDSAVYLCASSTSGGRGETQYFGPGTRLLVL.

CDR3 DNA sequence: TGTGCCAGTAGTATGGGGGCATGGCAGCCCCAGCATTTT. The encoded protein is CASSMGAWQPQHF. This chain joins TRBV19 and TRBJ1-5, with a tentative D call TRBD1 (6 bases). This CDR3 region has 13 residues. V lost 3 bases, J lost 7 bases, and 10 bases lay in between. Germline V gene sequence: CDR1 LNHDA, CDR2 SQIVND (reference sequence).

The CDR3 region has the DNA TGCGCCAGCAGCCAAGAAATCCCAGGGTGGGGCTCTGGGGCCAACGTCCTGACTTTC. Its protein is CASSQEIPGWGSGANVLTF. The chain has TRBV4-3 and TRBJ2-6; weak D call: TRBD1 (5 bases). In germline, CDR1 is LGHNA, CDR2 YSLEER. The V gene lost 0 bases and the J gene lost 0 bases, with 15 bases spanning the gap. The CDR3 is made up of 19 amino acids.